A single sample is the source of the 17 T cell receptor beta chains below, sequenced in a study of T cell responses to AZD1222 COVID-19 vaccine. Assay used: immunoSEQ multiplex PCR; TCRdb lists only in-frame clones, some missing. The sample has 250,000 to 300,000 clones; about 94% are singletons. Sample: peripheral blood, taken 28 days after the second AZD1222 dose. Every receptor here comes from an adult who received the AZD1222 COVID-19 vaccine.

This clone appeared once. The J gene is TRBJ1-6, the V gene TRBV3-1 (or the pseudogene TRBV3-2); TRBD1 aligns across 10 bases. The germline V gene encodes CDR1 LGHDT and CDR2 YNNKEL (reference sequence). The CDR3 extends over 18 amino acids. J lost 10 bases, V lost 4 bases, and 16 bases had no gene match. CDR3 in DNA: TGTGCCAGCAGCCTCGGGGGTACGCTGGGACAGGGGAGGTCACCCCTCCACTTT. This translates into CASSLGGTLGQGRSPLHF.

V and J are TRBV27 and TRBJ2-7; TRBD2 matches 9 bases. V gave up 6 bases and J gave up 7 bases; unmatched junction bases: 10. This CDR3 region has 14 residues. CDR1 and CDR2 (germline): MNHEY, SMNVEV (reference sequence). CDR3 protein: CASRLSGSPREQYF. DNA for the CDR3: TGTGCCAGCAGACTTAGCGGGAGTCCCCGAGAGCAGTACTTC.

In DNA form, the CDR3 reads TGTGCCAGCAGGGGACAGGGATGGAATGAGCAGTTCTTC. This codes for CASRGQGWNEQFF. The rearrangement links TRBV28 to TRBJ2-1; 9 nucleotides align to TRBD1. V trimming: 6 bases; J trimming: 7 bases; junction bases outside the gene matches: 4. Germline lookup yields CDR1 MDHEN and CDR2 SYDVKM. The CDR3 extends over 13 amino acids.

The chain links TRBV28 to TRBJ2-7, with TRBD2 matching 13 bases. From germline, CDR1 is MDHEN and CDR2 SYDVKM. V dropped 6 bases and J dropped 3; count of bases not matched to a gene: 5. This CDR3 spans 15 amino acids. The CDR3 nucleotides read TGTGCCAGCAGCCTACTAGCGGGGGGGATCTACGAGCAGTACTTC. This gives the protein CASSLLAGGIYEQYF.

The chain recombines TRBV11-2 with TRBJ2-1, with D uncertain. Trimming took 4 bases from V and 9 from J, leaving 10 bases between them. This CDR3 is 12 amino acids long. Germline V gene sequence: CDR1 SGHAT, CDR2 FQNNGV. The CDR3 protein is CASSSVTSEQFF. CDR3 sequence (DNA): TGTGCCAGCAGCTCCGTTACCAGTGAGCAGTTCTTC.

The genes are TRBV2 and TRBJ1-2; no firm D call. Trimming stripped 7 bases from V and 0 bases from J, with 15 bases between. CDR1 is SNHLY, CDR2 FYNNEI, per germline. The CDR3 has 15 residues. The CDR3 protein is CASITGKPTNYGYTF. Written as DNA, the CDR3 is TGTGCCAGCATCACCGGGAAACCGACTAACTATGGCTACACCTTC.

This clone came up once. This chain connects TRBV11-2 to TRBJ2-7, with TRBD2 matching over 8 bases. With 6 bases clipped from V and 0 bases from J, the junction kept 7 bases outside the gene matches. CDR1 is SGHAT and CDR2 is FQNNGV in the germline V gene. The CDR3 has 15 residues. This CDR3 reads CASSPGGWVSYEQYF. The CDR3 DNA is TGTGCCAGCAGTCCGGGGGGGTGGGTCTCCTACGAGCAGTACTTC.

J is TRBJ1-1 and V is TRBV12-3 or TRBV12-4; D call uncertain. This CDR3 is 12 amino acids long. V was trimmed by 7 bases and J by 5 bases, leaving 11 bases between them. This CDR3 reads CASTSRGTEAFF. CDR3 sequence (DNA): TGTGCCAGCACCTCAAGAGGGACTGAAGCTTTCTTT.

CDR3 region: CSAGDGEQYF. The CDR3 coding sequence is TGCAGTGCTGGGGACGGCGAGCAGTACTTC. This sequence joins TRBV20-1 and TRBJ2-7; tentatively, D is TRBD1 or TRBD2 (5 bases each). Deletions cut 5 bases from V and 6 bases from J, with 8 bases between. CDR1 DFQATT and CDR2 SNEGSKA come from the germline V gene (reference sequence). The CDR3 runs 10 residues.

The CDR3 reads CASSPQGTVNSPLHF. CDR3 bases: TGTGCCAGCAGCCCCCAGGGTACTGTAAATTCACCCCTCCACTTT. The chain recombines TRBV9 with TRBJ1-6, with a possible D match to TRBD1 (5 bases). Per germline, CDR1 SGDLS and CDR2 YYNGEE. The CDR3 is made up of 15 amino acids. V lost 4 bases to trimming and J lost 7 bases, with 15 bases between them.

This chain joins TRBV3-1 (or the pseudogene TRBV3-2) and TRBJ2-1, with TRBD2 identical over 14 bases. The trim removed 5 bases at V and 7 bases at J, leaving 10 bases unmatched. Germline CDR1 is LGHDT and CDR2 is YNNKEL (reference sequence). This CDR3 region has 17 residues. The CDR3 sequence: CASSSRWGTSGRNEQFF. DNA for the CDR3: TGTGCCAGCAGCTCAAGATGGGGGACTAGCGGGAGAAATGAGCAGTTCTTC.

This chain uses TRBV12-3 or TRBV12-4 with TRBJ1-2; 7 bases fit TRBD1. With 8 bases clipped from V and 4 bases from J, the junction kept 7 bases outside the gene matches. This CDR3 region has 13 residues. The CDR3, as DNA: TGTGCCAGCGGGAGAGGGGACAGCTATGGCTACACCTTC. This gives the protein CASGRGDSYGYTF.

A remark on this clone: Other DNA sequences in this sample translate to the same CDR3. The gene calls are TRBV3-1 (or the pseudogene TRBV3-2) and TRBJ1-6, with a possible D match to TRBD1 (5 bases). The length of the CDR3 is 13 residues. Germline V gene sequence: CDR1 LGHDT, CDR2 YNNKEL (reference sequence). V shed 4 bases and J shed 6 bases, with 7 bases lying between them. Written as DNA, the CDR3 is TGTGCCAGCAGCCCTGACAGTAATTCACCCCTCCACTTT. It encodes CASSPDSNSPLHF.

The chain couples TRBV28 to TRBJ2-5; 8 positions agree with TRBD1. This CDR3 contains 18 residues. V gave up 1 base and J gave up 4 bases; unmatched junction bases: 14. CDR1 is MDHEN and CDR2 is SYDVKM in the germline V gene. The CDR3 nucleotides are TGTGCCAGCAGTTTATCACTGTATTCGGGCAGGGGGCGAGAGACCCAGTACTTC. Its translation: CASSLSLYSGRGRETQYF.

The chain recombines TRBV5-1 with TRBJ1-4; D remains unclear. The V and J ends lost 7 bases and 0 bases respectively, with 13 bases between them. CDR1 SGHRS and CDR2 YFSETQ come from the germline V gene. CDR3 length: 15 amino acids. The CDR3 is CASSEGGTTNEKLFF. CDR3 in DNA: TGCGCCAGCTCCGAGGGCGGTACAACTAATGAAAAACTGTTTTTT.

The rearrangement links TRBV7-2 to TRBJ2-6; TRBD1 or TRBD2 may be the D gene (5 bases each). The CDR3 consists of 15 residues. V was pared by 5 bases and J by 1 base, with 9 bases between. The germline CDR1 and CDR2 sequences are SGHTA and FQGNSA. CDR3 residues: CASSPGGSGANVLTF. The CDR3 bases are TGTGCCAGCAGCCCTGGGGGTTCTGGGGCCAACGTCCTGACTTTC.

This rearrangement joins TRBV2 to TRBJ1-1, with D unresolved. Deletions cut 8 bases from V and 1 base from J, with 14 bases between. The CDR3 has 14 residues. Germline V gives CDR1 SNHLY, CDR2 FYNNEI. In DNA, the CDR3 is TGTGCCAGCGCAACAGAGTCTTCGAACACTGAAGCTTTCTTT. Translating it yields CASATESSNTEAFF.